These T cell receptor beta chains were read from a single sample in a study of T cell changes during pregnancy in multiple sclerosis. Some clones are missing from TCRdb's copy, which holds only in-frame ones; the method was immunoSEQ multiplex PCR. The data show around 40,000 clones, approximately 89% seen once. The sequenced sample was CD4+ T cells from peripheral blood mononuclear cells, obtained after pregnancy. Receptors originate from a female donor in good health, enrolled as a control in a pregnancy study. Each CDR3 is given with its conserved first and last residue. A D gene is named only where the DNA matches it firmly. Clone sizes are given selectively: once, few, many, or a class where the clone is expanded.

>NA|TRBJ2-5|TRBV7-7|few
TGTGCCAGCAGCCAGGCCAGGCAAGAGACCCAGTACTTC
CASSQARQETQYF
>TRBD1|TRBJ1-6|TRBV28|NA
TGTGCCAGCAGTTCCCTGGGACAGGGGGGCTATAATTCACCCCTCCACTTT
CASSSLGQGGYNSPLHF
>NA|TRBJ2-5|TRBV2|NA
TGTGCCAGCACCGTGAGAGGTTCGACCCAGTACTTC
CASTVRGSTQYF
>NA|TRBJ2-1|TRBV5-1|NA
TGCGCCAGCAGCTTGGGAGCGACCAAGCAGTTCTTC
CASSLGATKQFF
>NA|TRBJ2-3|TRBV9|NA
TGTGCCAGCAGCGCTGTGTTAGGAAGCGTTACGCAGTATTTT
CASSAVLGSVTQYF
>NA|TRBJ1-4|TRBV6-1|NA
TGTGCCAGCAGTGAAGCAGGGGTATCAACTAATGAAAAACTGTTTTTT
CASSEAGVSTNEKLFF
>TRBD2|TRBJ2-5|TRBV13|NA
TGTGCCAGCAGCCGGACTAGCGGGGGACCGAATCAAGAGACCCAGTACTTC
CASSRTSGGPNQETQYF
>TRBD2|TRBJ2-1|TRBV19|NA
TGTGCCAGTAGTGGGACTAGTGTCTACAATGAGCAGTTCTTC
CASSGTSVYNEQFF
>NA|TRBJ1-2|TRBV13|NA
TGTGCCAGCAGCTTAGGCGGTTTGGTACAGCCACCTAACTATGGCTACACCTTC
CASSLGGLVQPPNYGYTF
>NA|TRBJ1-2|TRBV5-6|NA
TGTGCCAGCAGCTTGGTCGGAGCAGGGTACGGCTACACCTTC
CASSLVGAGYGYTF
>TRBD1|TRBJ1-5|TRBV7-8|once
TGTGCCAGCAGCTTACAGGGGGACGTGCGAGTCAATCAGCCCCAGCATTTT
CASSLQGDVRVNQPQHF
>TRBD2|TRBJ2-5|TRBV4-3|NA
TGCGCCAGCAGCCCAGCTAGCGGGGGGGCGGAGACCCAGTACTTC
CASSPASGGAETQYF
>NA|TRBJ1-5|TRBV2|once
TGTGCCAGCAGTGGCCAGGGGATGGAACAGCCCCAGCATTTT
CASSGQGMEQPQHF
>NA|TRBJ1-3|TRBV2|NA
TGTGCCCTTAACCGGAGGCGCTCTGGAAACACCATATATTTT
CALNRRRSGNTIYF
>TRBD2|TRBJ2-2|TRBV7-2|NA
TGTGCCAGCAGCTTACTCGCGGGGGGCACCGGGGAGCTGTTTTTT
CASSLLAGGTGELFF
>TRBD1|TRBJ1-2|TRBV6-6|NA
TGTGCCAGCAGTCCCGGACAGGGTGGCTACACCTTC
CASSPGQGGYTF
>NA|TRBJ1-5|TRBV7-2|NA
TGTGCCAGCAGCTCGACAGGATTTCAGCCCCAGCATTTT
CASSSTGFQPQHF
>NA|TRBJ2-5|TRBV5-4|NA
TGTGCCAGCAGCGGGAACCGGGGGTTTGGAGAGACCCAGTACTTC
CASSGNRGFGETQYF
>NA|TRBJ1-2|TRBV4-3|NA
TGCGCCAGCAGCCAAGAAAGACAGCCGGCCCACAATGGCTACACCTTC
CASSQERQPAHNGYTF
>TRBD1|TRBJ1-5|TRBV28|NA
TGTGCCAGCAGCAACTTTATGGGACAGGGGAGCAATCAGCCCCAGCATTTT
CASSNFMGQGSNQPQHF
>NA|TRBJ2-7|TRBV15|NA
TGTGCCACCAGCAGAGATCTAGCCTACGAGCAGTACTTC
CATSRDLAYEQYF
>NA|TRBJ1-5|TRBV5-6|NA
TGTGCCAGCAGCTTGGGCCAGGGGCGCAATCAGCCCCAGCATTTT
CASSLGQGRNQPQHF
>NA|TRBJ2-7|TRBV18|NA
TGTGCCAGCTCACCGGAGATCGTGGCGGGGGGGGACAGGCTGTACGAGCAGTACTTC
CASSPEIVAGGDRLYEQYF
>TRBD1|TRBJ2-5|TRBV19|NA
TGTGCCAGTAGTATAGACGCTCGCACAGGGGGACGGGAGACCCAGTACTTC
CASSIDARTGGRETQYF
>NA|TRBJ1-5|TRBV5-6|NA
TGTGCCAGCAGCTTTAGGGGTGTTAGCAATCAGCCCCAGCATTTT
CASSFRGVSNQPQHF
>TRBD2|TRBJ2-3|TRBV10-1|NA
TGCGCCAGCAGCCAGACTAGCGGGAGAGGGGATACGCAGTATTTT
CASSQTSGRGDTQYF
>NA|TRBJ2-1|TRBV9|once
TGTGCCAGCAGCCCCCATGGGACACCTAACAATGAGCAGTTCTTC
CASSPHGTPNNEQFF
>TRBD1|TRBJ2-5|TRBV5-1|once
TGCGCCAGCAGCTTTCGGACAGGGAGCCACCAAGAGACCCAGTACTTC
CASSFRTGSHQETQYF
>NA|TRBJ2-3|TRBV19|NA
TGTGCCAGTAGTATTCGCCGGGGGACAGATACGCAGTATTTT
CASSIRRGTDTQYF
>NA|TRBJ1-1|TRBV10-3|NA
TGTGCCATCAGTGAGTCGGGTATAGCCAGCGCTGAAGCTTTCTTT
CAISESGIASAEAFF
>NA|TRBJ2-7|TRBV16|NA
TGTGCCAGCAGCCCAGGAGGCTCCTACGAGCAGTACTTC
CASSPGGSYEQYF
>NA|TRBJ2-6|TRBV2|NA
TGTGCCAGCAGTAACTCGCGGGGCTCTGGGGCCAACGTCCTGACTTTC
CASSNSRGSGANVLTF